Presented here are 24 T cell receptor beta chains from one specimen sequenced in a study of cytomegalovirus exposure and HLA in healthy donors. Primers included in the PCR were 60 Vbeta and 13 Jbeta primers. Profiling relied on immunoSEQ multiplex PCR, and the TCRdb table lists in-frame clones only, not all of them. The sample gives some 140,000 clones, roughly 73% of which show up once; about 1.2% is in the top ten. Sequencing was carried out using PBMCs. Source of these receptors: a middle-aged woman in good health and CMV-seronegative.

The J gene is TRBJ2-5, the V gene TRBV5-1; maybe TRBD1 (5 bases). The CDR3 is made up of 14 amino acids. Trimming cost V 7 bases and J 1 base, with 14 bases left between them. CDR1 and CDR2 from the germline V gene are SGHRS and YFSETQ. DNA for the CDR3: TGCGCCAGCTCCTGGCCCAGGGCCCAAGAGACCCAGTACTTC. Its translation: CASSWPRAQETQYF.

A few counts support this clone. The chain employs TRBV28 and TRBJ2-2, with D possibly matching TRBD1 (5 bases). CDR3 size: 15 residues. The germline CDR1 and CDR2 sequences are MDHEN and SYDVKM. The V and J ends lost 4 bases and 5 bases respectively, with 14 bases between them. CDR3 DNA: TGTGCCAGCAGTTCTCCAGGGTCGAGGACCGGGGAGCTGTTTTTT. Translation: CASSSPGSRTGELFF.

The gene calls are TRBV7-6 and TRBJ2-2; D not resolved. This CDR3 contains 13 residues. The germline V gene encodes CDR1 SGHVS and CDR2 FNYEAQ. The ends were cut back, 8 bases at V and 1 base at J, with 8 bases in the middle. The CDR3 coding sequence is TGTGCCAGCTTTGTACAGAACACCGGGGAGCTGTTTTTT. This encodes CASFVQNTGELFF.

The rearrangement uses TRBV6-1 and TRBJ2-5, with TRBD2 as a possible D gene (6 bases). CDR3 length equals 14 residues. CDR1 and CDR2 (germline): MNHNS, SASEGT. Between the trimmed V and J ends, which lost 2 bases and 8 bases, there was a span of 15 bases. Here the CDR3 reads CASSENGGRGTQYF. CDR3 DNA: TGTGCCAGCAGTGAAAACGGGGGTCGGGGAACCCAGTACTTC.

V and J are TRBV5-1 and TRBJ2-3, with TRBD1 matching 7 bases. Germline V gene lookup returns CDR1 SGHRS and CDR2 YFSETQ. With V trimmed by 3 bases and J by 2 bases, 9 bases remained unmatched. This CDR3 is 16 amino acids long. The CDR3 sequence is CASSSTGAQNTDTQYF. In DNA, the CDR3 is TGCGCCAGCAGCTCCACAGGGGCACAAAACACAGATACGCAGTATTTT.

The sample holds a few counts of this clone. The genes are TRBV6-6 and TRBJ2-2; D perhaps matches TRBD2 (6 bases). The V and J ends lost 2 bases and 5 bases respectively, with 15 bases between them. From germline, CDR1 is MNHNY and CDR2 SVGAGI (reference sequence). CDR3 length: 16 amino acids. The chain's CDR3 is CASSYREVAETGELFF. The CDR3 DNA reads TGTGCCAGCAGTTACAGGGAGGTGGCTGAAACCGGGGAGCTGTTTTTT.

J is TRBJ2-5 and V is TRBV19; a possible D gene is TRBD2 (6 bases). In germline, CDR1 is LNHDA, CDR2 SQIVND (reference sequence). The CDR3 is 16 residues long. Trimming took off 5 bases at V and 1 base at J, with 17 bases between the two ends. The CDR3 coding sequence is TGTGCCAGTAGTCCCACCGGGGGAGCCTCCCAAGAGACCCAGTACTTC. Translated: CASSPTGGASQETQYF.

V usage is TRBV18 and J usage is TRBJ1-2; D gene uncertain. CDR3 length equals 14 residues. Trimming took 2 bases from V and 0 from J, leaving 7 bases between them. The V gene's germline CDR1 is KGHSH and CDR2 LQKENI. CDR3 region: CASSPEQSNYGYTF. The CDR3 region has the DNA TGTGCCAGCTCACCAGAACAGTCTAACTATGGCTACACCTTC.

In this sample, this clone turned up once. This chain joins TRBV28 and TRBJ2-7; 7 bases are shared with TRBD1. Per the germline V gene, CDR1 is MDHEN and CDR2 is SYDVKM. J lost 1 base, V lost 4 bases, and 10 bases had no gene match. CDR3 length: 16 amino acids. The CDR3 DNA follows: TGTGCCAGCAGTTCCACGACAGGGCCTATATCCTACGAGCAGTACGTC. Its translation is CASSSTTGPISYEQYV.

This clone has more than one count but fewer than ten. The J gene is TRBJ2-1, the V gene TRBV7-9; D is possibly TRBD2 (7 bases). This CDR3 has 14 amino acids. Germline assignment: CDR1 SEHNR and CDR2 FQNEAQ (reference sequence). Trimming pared 5 bases from V and 4 bases from J, leaving 12 bases between. CDR3 DNA: TGTGCCAGCAGCCGGGGGGCACGATACAATGAGCAGTTCTTC. It is translated as CASSRGARYNEQFF.

This chain joins TRBV6-5 and TRBJ1-3, with 11 bases lining up with TRBD1. Germline trimming cut 6 bases from V and 4 bases from J; bases unmatched to any gene: 2. CDR3 length equals 14 residues. Germline values: CDR1 MNHEY, CDR2 SVGAGI. CDR3 in DNA: TGTGCCAGCAGGCGGGACAGGGGGGGAAACACCATATATTTT. Translated, it gives CASRRDRGGNTIYF.

The J gene is TRBJ2-1, the V gene TRBV7-9; possibly TRBD2 for D (7 bases). The CDR3 extends over 17 amino acids. The V end was cut by 5 bases, the J end by 0 bases, with 17 bases between. Germline V gene lookup returns CDR1 SEHNR and CDR2 FQNEAQ (reference sequence). The CDR3 loop reads CASSQRVRGASYNEQFF. As DNA, the CDR3 is TGTGCCAGCAGCCAGAGAGTCCGGGGGGCCTCCTACAATGAGCAGTTCTTC. The entire variable domain, with the rest obtained from reference TRBV7-9 and TRBJ2-1, is as follows: DTGVSQNPRHKITKRGQNVTFRCDPISEHNRLYWYRQTLGQGPEFLTYFQNEAQLEKSRLLSDRFSAERPKGSFSTLEIQRTEQGDSAMYLCASSQRVRGASYNEQFFGPGTRLTVL.

Here the CDR3 reads CASSQDAGAPGNTIYF. The CDR3 DNA reads as TGTGCCAGCAGCCAAGATGCGGGGGCGCCCGGAAACACCATATATTTT. The chain has TRBV14 and TRBJ1-3, with TRBD1 as a possible D gene (6 bases). This CDR3 has 16 amino acids. V was cut by 0 bases and J by 4 bases, with 13 bases left in between. Germline V gene lookup returns CDR1 SGHDN and CDR2 FVKESK.

This clone was counted a few times. The CDR3 sequence: CASSPRAGGNTGELFF. In DNA form, the CDR3 reads TGTGCCAGCAGCCCACGTGCGGGAGGGAACACCGGGGAGCTGTTTTTT. This rearrangement joins TRBV5-4 to TRBJ2-2; 8 bases are a match to TRBD2. Germline values: CDR1 SGHNT, CDR2 YYREEE (reference sequence). This CDR3 has 16 residues. J lost 1 base, V lost 4 bases, and 6 bases had no gene match.

This clone came up a few times. The chain carries TRBV10-3 and TRBJ2-7; 12 bases are shared with TRBD1. The V segment lost 2 bases and the J segment 2 bases; nucleotides outside the gene matches: 4. Germline CDR1 and CDR2: ENHRY and SYGVKD. The CDR3 is made up of 16 amino acids. The CDR3 DNA reads as TGTGCCATCAGTGAGCTTGGGACAGGGGGCCCCTACGAGCAGTACGTC. It specifies CAISELGTGGPYEQYV.

This sequence joins TRBV7-2 and TRBJ2-3; D is perhaps TRBD1 (5 bases). The CDR3 consists of 16 residues. The V and J ends lost 7 bases and 2 bases respectively, with 19 bases between them. Germline V gene data show CDR1 as SGHTA and CDR2 as FQGNSA. Here the CDR3 reads CASTRQTDTYTDTQYF. The DNA for the CDR3 is TGTGCCAGCACCCGACAGACAGACACTTACACAGATACGCAGTATTTT.

This clone was counted between two and nine times. This rearrangement joins TRBV7-6 to TRBJ2-1, with TRBD1 identical over 8 bases. Per the germline V gene, CDR1 is SGHVS and CDR2 is FNYEAQ. The V segment lost 0 bases and the J segment 6 bases; nucleotides outside the gene matches: 10. This CDR3 contains 17 residues. The CDR3 DNA follows: TGTGCCAGCAGCTTAGCGATACGAGGACAGGGCATCAATGAGCAGTTCTTC. Its protein product is CASSLAIRGQGINEQFF.

V and J are TRBV27 and TRBJ2-5; 11 nucleotides line up with TRBD2. The CDR3 has 15 amino acids. Germline V gene lookup returns CDR1 MNHEY and CDR2 SMNVEV (reference sequence). J was trimmed by 5 bases and V by 6 bases; bases with no gene match: 8. The CDR3 nucleotides read TGTGCCAGCAGACCACTAGCGGGGGATTTTGAGACCCAGTACTTC. Encoded protein: CASRPLAGDFETQYF.

V and J are TRBV19 and TRBJ1-5; no definite D call. Germline V gene sequence: CDR1 LNHDA, CDR2 SQIVND (reference sequence). Trimming cost V 2 bases and J 0 bases, with 8 bases left between them. The CDR3 runs 15 residues. The DNA for the CDR3 is TGTGCCAGTAGTATACTGGACTATAGCAATCAGCCCCAGCATTTT. This translates into CASSILDYSNQPQHF.

The chain is built from TRBV29-1 and TRBJ2-1; TRBD1 might be the D (5 bases). CDR1 and CDR2 from the germline V gene are SQVTM and ANQGSEA. This CDR3 is built from 16 residues. The ends were cut back, 0 bases at V and 0 bases at J, with 12 bases in the middle. Here the CDR3 DNA reads TGCAGCGTTGAAGATACGACAGACAGCTCCTACAATGAGCAGTTCTTC. It encodes CSVEDTTDSSYNEQFF.

The genes are TRBV4-1 and TRBJ1-2, with a weak D call TRBD1 (6 bases). CDR3 size: 19 residues. The V end was cut by 3 bases, the J end by 0 bases, with 23 bases between. The germline V gene has CDR1 MGHRA and CDR2 YSYEKL. Written as DNA, the CDR3 is TGCGCCAGCAGCCACCCACCCGACAGGTTAGAGATTGCTAACTATGGCTACACCTTC. It specifies CASSHPPDRLEIANYGYTF.

This clone came up once. This chain links TRBV10-1 with TRBJ1-3, with D hard to call. The CDR3 length is 17 residues. Germline lookup yields CDR1 WNHNN and CDR2 SYGVQD (reference sequence). V was pared by 6 bases and J by 0 bases, with 18 bases between. CDR3 amino acids: CASSRGQGMASGNTIYF. The CDR3 DNA reads as TGCGCCAGCAGCCGAGGCCAAGGTATGGCCTCTGGAAACACCATATATTTT.

The chain couples TRBV6-7 to TRBJ1-5; TRBD1 agrees at 11 bases. TRBV6-7 is annotated as an ORF whose role is uncertain. V shed 5 bases and J 1 base; nucleotides not matched to a gene: 16. CDR3 length equals 20 residues. CDR3 loop: CASSLDRGRWTFGSNQPQHF. The CDR3 region has the DNA TGTGCCAGCAGTCTGGACAGGGGGCGTTGGACCTTCGGGAGCAATCAGCCCCAGCATTTT.

The rearrangement uses TRBV7-9 and TRBJ2-2; the D gene is possibly TRBD1 (5 bases). The germline V and J ends were trimmed by 6 bases and 2 bases, with 13 bases remaining between them. This CDR3 comprises 15 residues. Germline V gene data show CDR1 as SEHNR and CDR2 as FQNEAQ (reference sequence). CDR3 protein: CASSARDSNTGELFF. For the CDR3, the DNA is TGTGCCAGCAGTGCTCGAGACAGTAACACCGGGGAGCTGTTTTTT.